The 15 T cell receptor beta chains presented below share a single source sample, sequenced in a study of spatial heterogeneity in lung cancer. The time point denotes: sample taken at primary tumor resection. Unsorted whole RNA of tumor, nontumor lung or frozen PBMC was sequenced. TCRdb re-derived calls from the 5' RACE reads in MiXCR, one entry per CDR3 protein. The data contain around 24,000 distinct CDR3 sequences, just under 7% of them singletons. The sequences come from PBMCs, collected at surgery. These receptors were obtained from a male donor with early-stage non-small cell lung cancer.

The chain employs TRBV6-5 and TRBJ2-7, with D perhaps TRBD1 (6 bases). The CDR3 extends over 14 amino acids. V was shortened by 6 bases and J by 3 bases, with 15 bases between the two germline ends. Germline V gene sequence: CDR1 MNHEY, CDR2 SVGAGI. The CDR3 is CASSPYTGNYEQYV. The CDR3 DNA is TGTGCCAGCAGCCCTTATACAGGGAACTACGAGCAGTACGTC.

This chain links TRBV24-1 with TRBJ2-1; 7 nucleotides match TRBD2. Germline V gene lookup returns CDR1 KGHDR and CDR2 SFDVKD. The CDR3 runs to 13 residues. V lost 7 bases to trimming and J lost 6 bases; unmatched junction nucleotides: 5. The CDR3 DNA is TGTGCCACCAGCAAGGAGCGGGGCAATGAGCAGTTCTTC. Translating gives CATSKERGNEQFF.

The sample holds a few counts of this clonotype. The chain links TRBV2 to TRBJ2-3; D is tentatively TRBD1 or TRBD2 (6 bases each). V was clipped by 7 bases and J by 4 bases, with 24 bases between them. Germline V CDR1 and CDR2: SNHLY, FYNNEI. This CDR3 contains 17 residues. CDR3 nucleotide sequence: TGTGCCAGCACCGAAGGGGGGCGGGGCGTCGCTGCAGATACGCAGTATTTT. Protein sequence: CASTEGGRGVAADTQYF.

This clonotype was observed many times. The chain joins TRBV23-1 to TRBJ1-5; D gene ambiguous. TRBV23-1 belongs to the ORF category, with a function that is uncertain. Between the trimmed V and J ends, which lost 2 bases and 6 bases, there was a span of 17 bases. CDR3 size: 16 residues. The CDR3 loop reads CASSQRAQREVQPQHF. In DNA form, the CDR3 reads TGCGCCAGCAGTCAAAGGGCACAGAGAGAAGTTCAGCCCCAGCATTTT.

This clonotype was found many times. V and J are TRBV20-1 and TRBJ2-1, with D possibly matching TRBD2 (6 bases). Trimming shortened V by 3 bases and J by 0 bases, and 12 bases separated the two germline ends. Per the germline V gene, CDR1 is DFQATT and CDR2 is SNEGSKA (reference sequence). The CDR3 is 15 amino acids. Here the CDR3 DNA reads TGCAGTGCTAGTCGTGCGGGGAACTCCTACAATGAGCAGTTCTTC. Protein: CSASRAGNSYNEQFF.

This clonotype was counted ten times or more. The chain uses TRBV4-2 and TRBJ2-5; 9 positions agree with TRBD2. J was trimmed by 5 bases and V by 0 bases; bases with no gene match: 7. Germline V lookup: CDR1 LGHNA, CDR2 YNFKEQ. This CDR3 contains 16 residues. The CDR3 here is CASSQDWLAGVETQYF. The CDR3 DNA is TGTGCCAGCAGCCAAGATTGGTTAGCGGGGGTCGAGACCCAGTACTTC.

This clonotype was observed a few times. This chain uses TRBV29-1 with TRBJ1-1, with D unclear. The CDR3 contains 11 residues. V was shortened by 1 base and J by 13 bases, with 13 bases between the two germline ends. CDR1 and CDR2 from the germline V gene are SQVTM and ANQGSEA. CDR3 sequence reads: CSVEAPEGGFF. The CDR3 DNA reads TGCAGCGTTGAAGCCCCCGAAGGAGGTTTCTTT. Based on the CDR3 plus reference TRBV29-1 and TRBJ1-1, the full variable domain is SAVISQKPSRDICQRGTSLTIQCQVDSQVTMMFWYRQQPGQSLTLIATANQGSEATYESGFVIDKFPISRPNLTFSTLTVSNMSPEDSSIYLCSVEAPEGGFFGQGTRLTVV.

This clonotype occurred a few times. This chain joins TRBV11-2 and TRBJ2-7; TRBD1 agrees at 7 bases. This CDR3 region has 15 residues. V lost 0 bases, J lost 2 bases, and 4 bases stayed unmatched. Germline CDR1 SGHAT, CDR2 FQNNGV. The CDR3 loop is CASSLDPGTAYEQYV. The CDR3 region has the DNA TGTGCCAGCAGCTTAGATCCCGGGACAGCCTACGAGCAGTACGTC.

Only a few counts were recorded for this clonotype. The chain uses TRBV21-1 and TRBJ2-3. TRBV21-1 is designated a pseudogene. This CDR3 region has 10 residues. CDR3 amino acids: CASSTDTQYF. CDR3 bases: TGTGCCAGCAGCACAGATACGCAGTATTTT.

This clonotype was observed a few times. This chain connects TRBV28 to TRBJ1-1; TRBD1 agrees at 9 bases. Germline-derived CDR1 and CDR2 are MDHEN and SYDVKM. With 3 bases clipped from V and 3 bases from J, the junction kept 5 bases outside the gene matches. The CDR3 runs 15 residues. The CDR3 DNA follows: TGTGCCAGCAGTTTTGGGGACAGGGTTGACACTGAAGCTTTCTTT. As protein: CASSFGDRVDTEAFF. The variable domain in full, completed from reference TRBV28 and TRBJ1-1, reads DVKVTQSSRYLVKRTGEKVFLECVQDMDHENMFWYRQDPGLGLRLIYFSYDVKMKEKGDIPEGYSVSREKKERFSLILESASTNQTSMYLCASSFGDRVDTEAFFGQGTRLTVV.

The chain carries TRBV5-5 and TRBJ2-1; TRBD2 matches 12 bases. V dropped 7 bases and J dropped 0; count of bases not matched to a gene: 2. This CDR3 is 15 amino acids long. The germline V gene has CDR1 SGHKS and CDR2 YYEKEE (reference sequence). CDR3 protein: CASQLAGGSYNEQFF. The CDR3 DNA sequence: TGTGCCAGCCAACTAGCGGGAGGCTCCTACAATGAGCAGTTCTTC.

This clonotype showed up many times. The chain employs TRBV11-2 and TRBJ1-1; D not resolved. Germline lookup yields CDR1 SGHAT and CDR2 FQNNGV. The CDR3 length is 13 residues. Trimming shortened V by 2 bases and J by 0 bases, and 4 bases separated the two germline ends. This CDR3 is CASSLKMNTEAFF. In DNA, the CDR3 is TGTGCCAGCAGCTTAAAGATGAACACTGAAGCTTTCTTT.

This clonotype was seen many times. The chain couples TRBV12-3 or TRBV12-4 to TRBJ2-1; 10 nucleotides match TRBD2. The CDR3 has 17 amino acids. With V trimmed by 2 bases and J by 7 bases, 11 bases remained unmatched. As DNA, the CDR3 is TGTGCCAGCAGTTTATTAGCTAGCGGGAGTGGTAGGAATGAGCAGTTCTTC. Encoded protein: CASSLLASGSGRNEQFF.

The chain uses TRBV12-3 or TRBV12-4 and TRBJ1-1, with D unresolved. The CDR3 is made up of 12 amino acids. V dropped 3 bases and J dropped 5 bases, with 7 bases sitting between them. CDR3 protein: CASSLEWTEAFF. In nucleotides, the CDR3 is TGTGCCAGCAGTTTGGAATGGACTGAAGCTTTCTTT.

This clonotype was found many times. The rearrangement links TRBV15 to TRBJ2-3; D is unclear. V was clipped by 0 bases and J by 0 bases, with 7 bases between them. In germline, CDR1 is LNHNV, CDR2 YYDKDF (reference sequence). CDR3 size: 15 residues. The DNA of the CDR3 is TGTGCCACCAGCAGAGACGGAACTAGCACAGATACGCAGTATTTT. Its protein product is CATSRDGTSTDTQYF.